One and the same sample provided the 13 T cell receptor beta chains below, sequenced in a study of T cells after yellow fever vaccination. TCRdb used MiXCR to reprocess the 5' RACE reads, holding one entry per CDR3 protein. The sample lists about 350,000 distinct CDR3 sequences; approximately 4% were seen once. The sample consisted of PBMCs, taken 5 days after the yellow fever booster vaccination. Receptor source: a young man who received the YFV17D yellow fever vaccine.

The V and J genes are TRBV7-3 and TRBJ2-1, with a weak D call TRBD1 (6 bases). CDR1 and CDR2 (germline): SGHTA, FQGTGA. The V and J ends lost 5 bases and 7 bases respectively, with 21 bases between them. This CDR3 has 16 amino acids. CDR3 sequence (DNA): TGTGCCAGCAGCCTAAACCGGGACACCGGAGATAATGAGCAGTTCTTC. As protein: CASSLNRDTGDNEQFF. Together with reference TRBV7-3 and TRBJ2-1, the CDR3 gives the full variable domain: GAGVSQTPSNKVTEKGKYVELRCDPISGHTALYWYRQSLGQGPEFLIYFQGTGAADDSGLPNDRFFAVRPEGSVSTLKIQRTERGDSAVYLCASSLNRDTGDNEQFFGPGTRLTVL.

There are a few counts of this clonotype. The chain couples TRBV25-1 to TRBJ1-2; D is unclear. Trimming cost V 2 bases and J 5 bases, with 9 bases left between them. The CDR3 consists of 13 residues. CDR1 and CDR2 (germline): MGHDK, SYGVNS. In nucleotides, the CDR3 is TGTGCCAGCAGTGAAAATGTTAAGTATGGCTACACCTTC. Encoded protein: CASSENVKYGYTF.

This clonotype rates as medium-sized (0.01 to 0.1%). The chain uses TRBV7-2 and TRBJ2-1; D not certain. CDR1 and CDR2 from the germline V gene are SGHTA and FQGNSA. The V end lost 6 bases, the J end lost 5 bases, and 8 bases lay between the germline ends. The CDR3 is 12 residues long. The CDR3 DNA is TGTGCCAGCAGTGGACGGCACAATGAGCAGTTCTTC. Translated: CASSGRHNEQFF.

In DNA, the CDR3 is TGTGCCAGCAGAGCTCCAGGGCTAGGGAATTCACCCCTCCACTTT. Its translation: CASRAPGLGNSPLHF. The chain has TRBV5-5 and TRBJ1-6; TRBD1 might be the D (5 bases). CDR3 length: 15 residues. V lost 5 bases and J lost 7, with 16 bases in between. CDR1 and CDR2 (germline): SGHKS, YYEKEE (reference sequence).

This clonotype has just a few counts. V usage is TRBV29-1 and J usage is TRBJ1-4; a possible D gene is TRBD1 (6 bases). The germline V and J ends were trimmed by 0 bases and 8 bases, with 13 bases remaining between them. CDR1 and CDR2 (germline): SQVTM, ANQGSEA. The CDR3 spans 14 residues. The CDR3 reads CSVEDPQGREKLFF. For the CDR3, the DNA is TGCAGCGTTGAAGATCCCCAGGGGCGGGAAAAACTGTTTTTT.

This clonotype was observed a few times. This chain connects TRBV7-2 to TRBJ2-7; D call uncertain. The V gene's germline CDR1 is SGHTA and CDR2 FQGNSA. The CDR3 spans 14 residues. Trimming left V 6 bases short and J 1 base short, with 13 bases between. CDR3 protein: CASSPSTGSYEQYF. The CDR3, as DNA: TGTGCCAGCAGTCCTTCGACCGGGTCCTACGAGCAGTACTTC.

This clonotype has a handful of counts. This sequence joins TRBV4-3 and TRBJ2-5; weak D call: TRBD1 (5 bases). The germline CDR1 and CDR2 sequences are LGHNA and YSLEER. V dropped 0 bases and J dropped 6 bases, with 11 bases sitting between them. The CDR3 sequence is 14 residues long. CDR3 in amino acids: CASSQDWAGKTQYF. CDR3 coding DNA: TGCGCCAGCAGCCAAGATTGGGCAGGGAAGACCCAGTACTTC.

There are many counts of this clonotype. The chain has TRBV20-1 and TRBJ1-2, with D possibly matching TRBD1 (5 bases). V was clipped by 0 bases and J by 4 bases, with 12 bases between them. The CDR3 contains 14 residues. CDR1 DFQATT and CDR2 SNEGSKA come from the germline V gene (reference sequence). The CDR3 nucleotides read TGCAGTGCTAGAGATGTCAGGGATATCTATGGCTACACCTTC. It specifies CSARDVRDIYGYTF.

This clonotype has only a few counts. The V call is TRBV2, the J call TRBJ1-1, with TRBD1 identical over 7 bases. Per germline, CDR1 SNHLY and CDR2 FYNNEI. The CDR3 length is 17 residues. With V trimmed by 6 bases and J by 1 base, 14 bases remained unmatched. In DNA, the CDR3 is TGTGCCAGCAGCGAATCAACAGGGGTGGGGAGGAACACTGAAGCTTTCTTT. It encodes CASSESTGVGRNTEAFF. The variable domain in full, completed from reference TRBV2 and TRBJ1-1, reads EPEVTQTPSHQVTQMGQEVILRCVPISNHLYFYWYRQILGQKVEFLVSFYNNEISEKSEIFDDQFSVERPDGSNFTLKIRSTKLEDSAMYFCASSESTGVGRNTEAFFGQGTRLTVV.

This clonotype was found many times. The chain employs TRBV12-3 or TRBV12-4 and TRBJ1-5; D gene unclear. There are 14 residues in the CDR3. Deletions cut 2 bases from V and 4 bases from J, with 9 bases between. This CDR3 reads CASSLFGGNQPQHF. The DNA of the CDR3 is TGTGCCAGCAGTTTATTCGGCGGGAATCAGCCCCAGCATTTT.

This clonotype was seen repeatedly, ten times or more. V gene TRBV12-3 or TRBV12-4 combines with J gene TRBJ2-7; 10 bases are shared with TRBD2. The CDR3 is made up of 14 amino acids. The CDR3 DNA is TGTGCCAGCAGTCTAGCGGGGGAGAGAAACGAGCAGTACGTC. Translating it yields CASSLAGERNEQYV.

This clonotype has only a few counts. The chain has TRBV4-1 and TRBJ1-2, with D uncertain. The CDR3 runs 14 residues. CDR1 MGHRA and CDR2 YSYEKL come from the germline V gene. The ends were cut back, 1 base at V and 4 bases at J, with 10 bases in the middle. The CDR3 protein is CASSQVWGFYGYTF. The CDR3 coding sequence is TGCGCCAGCAGCCAAGTTTGGGGTTTCTATGGCTACACCTTC.

This chain joins TRBV5-1 and TRBJ2-7; 8 bases agree with TRBD2. With V trimmed by 3 bases and J by 2 bases, 4 bases remained unmatched. The CDR3 runs 14 residues. The V gene's germline CDR1 is SGHRS and CDR2 YFSETQ. The CDR3 is CASSSGGGTYEQYF. CDR3 bases: TGCGCCAGCAGCTCCGGCGGGGGGACCTACGAGCAGTACTTC.